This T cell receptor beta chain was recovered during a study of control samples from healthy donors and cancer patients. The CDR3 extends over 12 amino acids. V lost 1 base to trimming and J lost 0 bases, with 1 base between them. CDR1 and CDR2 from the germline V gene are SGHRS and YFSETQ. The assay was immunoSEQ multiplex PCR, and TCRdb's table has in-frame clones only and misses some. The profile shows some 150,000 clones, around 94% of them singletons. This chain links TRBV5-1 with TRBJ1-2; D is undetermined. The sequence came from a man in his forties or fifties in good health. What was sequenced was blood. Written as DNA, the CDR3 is TGCGCCAGCAGCTTGTCTAACTATGGCTACACCTTC. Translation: CASSLSNYGYTF.